Below, 29 T cell receptor beta chains from the same sample are listed, as sequenced in a study of control samples from healthy donors and cancer patients (dated by TCRdb to the early 2020s). The library relied on the immunoSEQ multiplex PCR assay. The table comes from immuneACCESS by way of TCRdb, which keeps in-frame sequences with V and J called. Part of the clones is missing from these tables; in studies checked, under half for an unresolved V gene and the rest for unknown reasons. Within this sample are 170,000 or so clones, with about nine tenths of them counted one time only. The top ten hold 2% of the sample. The specimen was blood. The receptors were sampled from a woman aged 40-49 years in good health.

V usage is TRBV7-3 and J usage is TRBJ2-3, with TRBD2 identical over 12 bases. Trimming at V came to 5 bases and at J to 5 bases, leaving 8 bases not matched to a gene. Germline CDR1 SGHTA, CDR2 FQGTGA. The CDR3 is 16 residues long. The CDR3 DNA sequence: TGTGCCAGCAGCACCGCTAGCGGGGGGGCGCAAGATACGCAGTATTTT. Translating gives CASSTASGGAQDTQYF.

The genes are TRBV6-5 and TRBJ2-7, with TRBD1 matching 7 bases. The CDR3 runs 12 residues. Germline CDR1 and CDR2: MNHEY and SVGAGI. V gave up 6 bases and J gave up 5 bases; unmatched junction bases: 4. CDR3 in amino acids: CASSGTADEQYF. In DNA form, the CDR3 reads TGTGCCAGCAGCGGGACAGCCGACGAGCAGTACTTC.

This chain joins TRBV7-9 and TRBJ1-4; the match to TRBD1 covers 8 bases. The CDR3 runs 17 residues. V lost 5 bases to trimming and J lost 7 bases; unmatched junction nucleotides: 15. The germline V gene encodes CDR1 SEHNR and CDR2 FQNEAQ (reference sequence). The CDR3, as DNA: TGTGCCAGCAGCCCCTCTGGTACAGGGGGAGTGGGTGAAAAACTGTTTTTT. Protein sequence: CASSPSGTGGVGEKLFF.

The chain uses TRBV5-4 and TRBJ1-1; D is unclear. CDR1 and CDR2 from the germline V gene are SGHNT and YYREEE (reference sequence). V gave up 2 bases and J gave up 0 bases, with 14 bases separating them. This CDR3 comprises 16 residues. The CDR3 DNA reads as TGTGCCAGCAGCTTCGGAGAGCTGAACATGAACACTGAAGCTTTCTTT. This translates into CASSFGELNMNTEAFF.

J is TRBJ2-1 and V is TRBV27; D gene unclear. Trimming shortened V by 8 bases and J by 7 bases, and 9 bases separated the two germline ends. Germline CDR1 is MNHEY and CDR2 is SMNVEV (reference sequence). The CDR3 has 11 amino acids. The CDR3 coding sequence is TGTGCCAGCTTAAGAGATAATGAGCAGTTCTTC. Its protein is CASLRDNEQFF.

The CDR3 loop is CASSFTQVNTEAFF. CDR3 sequence (DNA): TGTGCCAGCAGCTTTACACAGGTGAACACTGAAGCTTTCTTT. This rearrangement joins TRBV11-2 to TRBJ1-1; D is perhaps TRBD1 (5 bases). This CDR3 is 14 amino acids long. Germline V gene lookup returns CDR1 SGHAT and CDR2 FQNNGV. With 3 bases removed from V and 0 bases from J, the gap between germline ends came to 8 bases.

The chain carries TRBV5-1 and TRBJ2-2; TRBD2 matches at 8 bases. There are 16 residues in the CDR3. Germline values: CDR1 SGHRS, CDR2 YFSETQ. V dropped 0 bases and J dropped 6; count of bases not matched to a gene: 7. Here the CDR3 DNA reads TGCGCCAGCAGCTTGGCATCGGGACTAGTTTCCGGGGAGCTGTTTTTT. Its protein is CASSLASGLVSGELFF.

This chain joins TRBV3-1 (or the pseudogene TRBV3-2) and TRBJ2-7; TRBD1 agrees at 11 bases. CDR1 and CDR2 from the germline V gene are LGHDT and YNNKEL (reference sequence). J was trimmed by 6 bases and V by 2 bases; bases with no gene match: 6. This CDR3 is built from 15 residues. DNA of the CDR3: TGTGCCAGCAGCCAAAGGACAGGGGGCGGCGGCGAGCAGTACTTC. Its protein product is CASSQRTGGGGEQYF.

The gene calls are TRBV19 and TRBJ2-3; the D gene could be TRBD1 or TRBD2 (6 bases each). The V and J ends lost 3 bases and 4 bases respectively, with 20 bases between them. This CDR3 has 17 amino acids. Germline V CDR1 and CDR2: LNHDA, SQIVND (reference sequence). For the CDR3, the DNA is TGTGCCAGTAGTATCCCTGGGGGGCGGGGTTGGGCAGATACGCAGTATTTT. This encodes CASSIPGGRGWADTQYF.

The rearrangement uses TRBV10-3 and TRBJ2-7, with 9 nucleotides matching TRBD2. With 5 bases clipped from V and 3 bases from J, the junction kept 5 bases outside the gene matches. This CDR3 contains 14 residues. Germline values: CDR1 ENHRY, CDR2 SYGVKD. CDR3 sequence (DNA): TGTGCCATCAGTTCCGGGACTAGCATCTACGAGCAGTACTTC. This encodes CAISSGTSIYEQYF.

The V and J genes are TRBV2 and TRBJ2-7; D gene ambiguous. The CDR3 is made up of 13 amino acids. CDR1 SNHLY and CDR2 FYNNEI come from the germline V gene. Trimming pared 8 bases from V and 3 bases from J, leaving 14 bases between. The CDR3 nucleotides read TGTGCCAGCCAAAGCAGTGCATACTACGAGCAGTACTTC. It specifies CASQSSAYYEQYF. The entire variable domain, with the rest obtained from reference TRBV2 and TRBJ2-7, is as follows: EPEVTQTPSHQVTQMGQEVILRCVPISNHLYFYWYRQILGQKVEFLVSFYNNEISEKSEIFDDQFSVERPDGSNFTLKIRSTKLEDSAMYFCASQSSAYYEQYFGPGTRLTVT.

The genes are TRBV4-2 and TRBJ2-1, with 8 bases aligning to TRBD1. This CDR3 has 16 residues. Trimming at V came to 0 bases and at J to 8 bases, leaving 9 bases not matched to a gene. Germline loops: CDR1 LGHNA, CDR2 YNFKEQ. The CDR3 bases are TGTGCCAGCAGCCAAGATTCCGGGACAGGCGTGGATGAGCAGTTCTTC. Translating gives CASSQDSGTGVDEQFF.

V gene TRBV19 combines with J gene TRBJ1-3; 9 positions match TRBD1. This CDR3 is 14 amino acids long. Losses at the gene ends were 9 bases for V and 3 bases for J; bases not matched to a gene: 6. Germline V CDR1 and CDR2: LNHDA, SQIVND (reference sequence). Here the CDR3 reads CASQQGAYGNTIYF. CDR3 bases: TGTGCCAGCCAACAGGGGGCGTATGGAAACACCATATATTTT. Full variable domain (missing parts from reference TRBV19 and TRBJ1-3): DGGITQSPKYLFRKEGQNVTLSCEQNLNHDAMYWYRQDPGQGLRLIYYSQIVNDFQKGDIAEGYSVSREKKESFPLTVTSAQKNPTAFYLCASQQGAYGNTIYFGEGSWLTVV.

The rearrangement uses TRBV5-1 and TRBJ2-1; D tentatively reads TRBD1 or TRBD2 (7 bases each). This CDR3 spans 18 amino acids. The V end lost 1 base, the J end lost 3 bases, and 20 bases lay between the germline ends. Germline-derived CDR1 and CDR2 are SGHRS and YFSETQ. CDR3 sequence (DNA): TGCGCCAGCAGCTTGTTTTGGGTGGCAGGGGGGGACTACAATGAGCAGTTCTTC. The encoded protein is CASSLFWVAGGDYNEQFF.

On this clone itself: The same CDR3 is also encoded by other DNA sequences in this sample. V and J are TRBV12-3 or TRBV12-4 and TRBJ1-3; no firm D call. The CDR3 runs 12 residues. The germline V and J ends were trimmed by 5 bases and 7 bases, with 9 bases remaining between them. CDR3 sequence reads: CASSPAGNTIYF. The CDR3 DNA sequence: TGTGCCAGCAGTCCAGCCGGGAACACCATATATTTT.

The chain couples TRBV19 to TRBJ1-1; D is perhaps TRBD1 (5 bases). The germline V and J ends were trimmed by 0 bases and 11 bases, with 13 bases remaining between them. This CDR3 is built from 13 residues. Germline V lookup: CDR1 LNHDA, CDR2 SQIVND (reference sequence). CDR3 DNA sequence: TGTGCCAGTAGTATAGATCAGGAGGGACGGGCTTTCTTT. Translation: CASSIDQEGRAFF. Supplemented by reference TRBV19 and TRBJ1-1, the full variable domain reads DGGITQSPKYLFRKEGQNVTLSCEQNLNHDAMYWYRQDPGQGLRLIYYSQIVNDFQKGDIAEGYSVSREKKESFPLTVTSAQKNPTAFYLCASSIDQEGRAFFGQGTRLTVV.

This clone was recorded once. The chain is built from TRBV6-1 and TRBJ2-5, with D perhaps matching TRBD1 (5 bases). Trimming stripped 2 bases from V and 5 bases from J, with 12 bases between. CDR3 size: 14 residues. CDR1 and CDR2 (germline): MNHNS, SASEGT. The CDR3 loop is CASSERQIGETQYF. The CDR3 bases are TGTGCCAGCAGTGAAAGACAGATCGGTGAGACCCAGTACTTC.

The V and J genes are TRBV7-8 and TRBJ1-1, with TRBD1 identical over 8 bases. V dropped 5 bases and J dropped 3; count of bases not matched to a gene: 20. The CDR3 covers 19 residues. CDR1 and CDR2 (germline): SGHVS, FQNEAQ. CDR3 coding DNA: TGTGCCAGCAGCCCTACCGTCGGGACAGGAGCACTTTTCGACACTGAAGCTTTCTTT. Residues: CASSPTVGTGALFDTEAFF.

V and J are TRBV7-2 and TRBJ2-1; D possibly matches TRBD1 or TRBD2 (6 bases each). The germline V gene has CDR1 SGHTA and CDR2 FQGNSA. This CDR3 comprises 14 residues. V lost 1 base and J 9 bases, leaving 13 bases between the germline ends. CDR3 nucleotides: TGTGCCAGCAGCTTAGAGGGGGGTAGCACTGAGCAGTTCTTC. As protein: CASSLEGGSTEQFF.

The J gene is TRBJ1-2, the V gene TRBV6-5; the D gene is possibly TRBD1 (6 bases). Trimming left V 1 base short and J 10 bases short, with 13 bases between. Germline CDR1 MNHEY, CDR2 SVGAGI. This CDR3 comprises 13 residues. The CDR3: CASSYFGTKDYTF. In DNA, the CDR3 is TGTGCCAGCAGTTACTTCGGGACAAAGGACTACACCTTC.

The rearrangement links TRBV27 to TRBJ2-7; no firm D call. The CDR3 contains 17 residues. Between the trimmed V and J ends, which lost 3 bases and 3 bases, there was a span of 21 bases. Germline V lookup: CDR1 MNHEY, CDR2 SMNVEV (reference sequence). CDR3 sequence reads: CASSFQGPPSWVYEQYF. Here the CDR3 DNA reads TGTGCCAGCAGTTTTCAAGGTCCCCCAAGTTGGGTCTACGAGCAGTACTTC.

This sequence joins TRBV14 and TRBJ1-2; TRBD1 might be the D (5 bases). Trimming took off 6 bases at V and 8 bases at J, with 19 bases between the two ends. The CDR3 extends over 14 amino acids. Germline values: CDR1 SGHDN, CDR2 FVKESK. In DNA, the CDR3 is TGTGCCAGCAGTCCCTTACAGGCTTTAGGGGGCTACACCTTC. Its translation: CASSPLQALGGYTF.

V is TRBV12-3 or TRBV12-4 and J is TRBJ2-5; tentatively, D is TRBD1 (6 bases). V was shortened by 6 bases and J by 7 bases, with 15 bases between the two germline ends. The length of the CDR3 is 13 residues. CDR3 protein: CASSPGQRTTQYF. The CDR3 nucleotides are TGTGCCAGCAGCCCAGGACAGCGGACGACCCAGTACTTC.

The V gene is TRBV3-1 (or the pseudogene TRBV3-2), the J gene TRBJ1-3, with D perhaps matching TRBD1 (5 bases). Germline loops: CDR1 LGHDT, CDR2 YNNKEL (reference sequence). Deletions cut 2 bases from V and 4 bases from J, with 12 bases between. This CDR3 spans 15 amino acids. CDR3 sequence: CASSQPGTRGNTIYF. CDR3 bases: TGTGCCAGCAGCCAACCTGGGACCCGGGGAAACACCATATATTTT.

The genes are TRBV15 and TRBJ1-2; tentatively, D is TRBD1 (5 bases). This CDR3 is built from 13 residues. V was trimmed by 0 bases and J by 8 bases, leaving 10 bases between them. The germline gives CDR1 LNHNV, CDR2 YYDKDF (reference sequence). As DNA, the CDR3 is TGTGCCACCAGCAGAGACAGGGAAGGAGGCTACACCTTC. It codes for CATSRDREGGYTF. The complete variable domain, with remaining parts taken from reference TRBV15 and TRBJ1-2, reads DAMVIQNPRYQVTQFGKPVTLSCSQTLNHNVMYWYQQKSSQAPKLLFHYYDKDFNNEADTPDNFQSRRPNTSFCFLDIRSPGLGDTAMYLCATSRDREGGYTFGSGTRLTVV.

The V call is TRBV12-5, the J call TRBJ2-1; no reliable D call. Germline V CDR1 and CDR2: LGHNT, FRNRAP. This CDR3 region has 15 residues. V lost 6 bases, J lost 0 bases, and 12 bases lay in between. For the CDR3, the DNA is TGTGCTAGTGGCCGGGCGGTTAGCTCCTACAATGAGCAGTTCTTC. It codes for CASGRAVSSYNEQFF.

To note about this clone: Distinct nucleotide sequences in the sample also encode this CDR3. The chain carries TRBV5-1 and TRBJ1-1; D possibly corresponds to TRBD1 (5 bases). Germline V gives CDR1 SGHRS, CDR2 YFSETQ. V lost 1 base, J lost 0 bases, and 10 bases lay in between. This CDR3 comprises 15 residues. In DNA form, the CDR3 reads TGCGCCAGCAGCTTGAACCGGGGGATGAACACTGAAGCTTTCTTT. It yields the protein CASSLNRGMNTEAFF.

The chain combines TRBV19 with TRBJ2-5; unclear D gene. The CDR3 is made up of 13 amino acids. CDR1 and CDR2 (germline): LNHDA, SQIVND (reference sequence). V dropped 5 bases and J dropped 4 bases, with 11 bases sitting between them. CDR3 nucleotide sequence: TGTGCCAGTAGTGGACCCAAAGGAGAGACCCAGTACTTC. It is translated as CASSGPKGETQYF.

The CDR3 region has the DNA TGTGCCAGCAGGCAATCTGCAACTAATGAAAAACTGTTTTTT. Translated: CASRQSATNEKLFF. The chain employs TRBV6-7 and TRBJ1-4; D unresolved. TRBV6-7 counts as an open reading frame of uncertain function. Trimming pared 6 bases from V and 0 bases from J, leaving 8 bases between. The CDR3 is made up of 14 amino acids.